This T cell receptor beta chain was sequenced during a study of cytomegalovirus exposure and HLA in healthy donors. About this clone itself: The antigen remains unidentified.

Overall study findings and caveats: The authors judged a highly shared variant cluster likely a sequencing artifact. With further analysis later on, most CMV-associated TCR beta chains appeared HLA-restricted.

Germline V lookup: CDR1 LNHDA, CDR2 SQIVND (reference sequence). V shed 6 bases and J 2 bases; nucleotides not matched to a gene: 3. The CDR3 loop spans 14 amino acids. Amplification used 60 Vbeta primers and 13 Jbeta primers. Authors' analysis steps: Later, an analysis found some 80 million unique TCR beta chains, and 9.5 million to 12 million of these were shared. TCRdb's copy holds only in-frame clones and misses some; the assay was immunoSEQ multiplex PCR. The V and J calls and clone size come from that table; D and trimming were worked out from the DNA. The sample holds 100,000 to 150,000 clones, around 78% seen once.

This chain links TRBV19 with TRBJ2-2; 7 bases are a match to TRBD1. The clonotype was recovered from a man aged 35-49 years in good health and CMV-seronegative. Sequencing was performed on PBMCs. The DNA of the CDR3 is TGTGCCAGTAGAAACAGGGGAAACACCGGGGAGCTGTTTTTT. It is translated as CASRNRGNTGELFF.